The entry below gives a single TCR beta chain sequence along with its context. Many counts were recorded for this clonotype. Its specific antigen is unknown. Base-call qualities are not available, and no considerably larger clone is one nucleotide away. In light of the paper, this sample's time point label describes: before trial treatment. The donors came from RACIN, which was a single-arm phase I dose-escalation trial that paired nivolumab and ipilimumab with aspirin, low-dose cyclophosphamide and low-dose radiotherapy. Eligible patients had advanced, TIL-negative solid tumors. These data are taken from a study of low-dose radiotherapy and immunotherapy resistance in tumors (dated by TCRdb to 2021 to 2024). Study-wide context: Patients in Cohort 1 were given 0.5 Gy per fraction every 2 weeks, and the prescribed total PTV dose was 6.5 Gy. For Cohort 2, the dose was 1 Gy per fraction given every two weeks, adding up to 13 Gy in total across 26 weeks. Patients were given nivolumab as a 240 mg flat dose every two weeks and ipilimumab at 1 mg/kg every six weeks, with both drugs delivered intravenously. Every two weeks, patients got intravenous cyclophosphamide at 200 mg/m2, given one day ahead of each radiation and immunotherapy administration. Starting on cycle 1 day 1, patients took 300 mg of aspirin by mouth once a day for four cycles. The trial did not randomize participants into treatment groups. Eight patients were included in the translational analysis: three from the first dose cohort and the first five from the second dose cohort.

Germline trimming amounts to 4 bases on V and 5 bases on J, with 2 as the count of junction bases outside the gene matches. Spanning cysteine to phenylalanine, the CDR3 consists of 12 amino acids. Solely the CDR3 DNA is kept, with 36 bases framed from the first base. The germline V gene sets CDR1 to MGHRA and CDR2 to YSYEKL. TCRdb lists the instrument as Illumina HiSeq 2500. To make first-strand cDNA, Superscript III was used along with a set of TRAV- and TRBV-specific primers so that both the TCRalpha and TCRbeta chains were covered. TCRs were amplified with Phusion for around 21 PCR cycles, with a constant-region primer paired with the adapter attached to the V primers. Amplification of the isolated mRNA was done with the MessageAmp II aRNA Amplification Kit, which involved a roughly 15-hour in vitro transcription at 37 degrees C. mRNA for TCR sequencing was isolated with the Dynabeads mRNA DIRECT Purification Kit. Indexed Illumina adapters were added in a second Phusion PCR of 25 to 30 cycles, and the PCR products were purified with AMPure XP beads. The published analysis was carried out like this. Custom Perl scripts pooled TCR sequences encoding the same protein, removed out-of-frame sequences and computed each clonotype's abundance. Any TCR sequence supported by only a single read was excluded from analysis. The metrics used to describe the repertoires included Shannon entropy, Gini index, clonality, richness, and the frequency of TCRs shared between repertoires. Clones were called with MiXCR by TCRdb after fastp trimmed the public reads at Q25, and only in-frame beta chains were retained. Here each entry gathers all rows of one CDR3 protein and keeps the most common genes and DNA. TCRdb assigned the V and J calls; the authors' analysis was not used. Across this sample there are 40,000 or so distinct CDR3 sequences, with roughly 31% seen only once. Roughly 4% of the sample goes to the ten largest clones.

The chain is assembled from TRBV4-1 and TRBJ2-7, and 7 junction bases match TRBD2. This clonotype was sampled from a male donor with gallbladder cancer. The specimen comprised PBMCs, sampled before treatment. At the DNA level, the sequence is TGCGCCAGCAGCCGTCGGGGGGACGAGCAGTACTTC. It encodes CASSRRGDEQYF.